This T cell receptor (beta chain) was identified in a study of spatial heterogeneity in lung cancer. For the study at large: A consistent excess of beta-chain over alpha-chain sequences was detected.

Time point defined: sample taken at primary tumor resection. The input material, whole RNA from tumor, nontumor lung or frozen PBMC, was sequenced unsorted. The CDR3 has 15 amino acids. Germline CDR1 SGHKS, CDR2 YYEKEE (reference sequence). With 1 base removed from V and 0 bases from J, the gap between germline ends came to 7 bases. Every molecule of TCR cDNA had its own unique molecular identifier. TCRdb analysed the 5' RACE reads with MiXCR anew, one entry per CDR3 protein. The sample holds roughly 8,000 distinct CDR3 sequences, 5.4% seen once. The sample holds many counts of this clonotype. The sequenced sample was PBMCs, obtained at surgery. The sequence came from a male donor with early-stage non-small cell lung cancer. V gene TRBV5-5 combines with J gene TRBJ2-2; D remains unclear. The CDR3 loop reads CASSLLYSNTGELFF. For the CDR3, the DNA is TGTGCCAGCAGCTTGTTATACTCGAACACCGGGGAGCTGTTTTTT.